This TCR beta chain was sequenced for a study of blood T cell repertoires in COVID-19. For the study at large: Specimens from acute and convalescent COVID-19 originated in the United States, Italy and Spain. From T cells, B-cell-depleted T cells, or PBMCs came the material, which was cDNA or gDNA.

As originally analysed: For nucleated cells, counts were estimated from reference gene primer amplification. Repertoires were generated with immunoSEQ multiplex PCR, while TCRdb's copy carries only in-frame clones and drops some. V and J calls and clone size come straight from that table; D and trimming were deduced from the DNA. In the table there are about 230,000 clones, about 79% of which are singletons. The germline gives CDR1 ENHRY, CDR2 SYGVKD. V gave up 0 bases and J gave up 0 bases, with 15 bases separating them. The CDR3 extends over 17 amino acids. The sample consisted of peripheral blood. The V and J genes are TRBV10-3 and TRBJ2-7, with D maybe TRBD2 (5 bases). The source is a man aged 35 to 55 who had recovered from COVID-19. CDR3 sequence reads: CAISESIVLRDSYEQYF. Here the CDR3 DNA reads TGTGCCATCAGTGAGTCCATCGTCTTGAGGGACTCCTACGAGCAGTACTTC.